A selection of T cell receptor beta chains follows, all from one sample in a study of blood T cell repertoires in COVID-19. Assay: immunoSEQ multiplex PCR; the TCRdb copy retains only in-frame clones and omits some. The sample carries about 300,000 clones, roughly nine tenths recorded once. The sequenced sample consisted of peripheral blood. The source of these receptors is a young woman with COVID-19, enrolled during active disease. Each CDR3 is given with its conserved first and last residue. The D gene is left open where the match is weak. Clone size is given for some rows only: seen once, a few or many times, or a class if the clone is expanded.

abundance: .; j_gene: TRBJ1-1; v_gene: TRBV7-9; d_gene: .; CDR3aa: CASSPQIEAFF; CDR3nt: TGTGCCAGCAGCCCTCAGATTGAAGCTTTCTTT
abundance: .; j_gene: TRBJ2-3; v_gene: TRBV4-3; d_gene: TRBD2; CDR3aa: CASSQSKGSGGITDTQYF; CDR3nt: TGCGCCAGCAGCCAATCGAAGGGTAGCGGGGGGATCACAGATACGCAGTATTTT
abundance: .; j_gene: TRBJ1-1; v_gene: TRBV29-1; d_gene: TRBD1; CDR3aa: CSVEGGQGNTEAFF; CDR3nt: TGCAGCGTTGAAGGGGGACAGGGAAACACTGAAGCTTTCTTT
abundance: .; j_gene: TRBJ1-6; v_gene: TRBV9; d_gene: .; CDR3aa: CASSAGGRIDNSPLHF; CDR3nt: TGTGCCAGCAGCGCCGGGGGAAGGATCGATAATTCACCCCTCCACTTT
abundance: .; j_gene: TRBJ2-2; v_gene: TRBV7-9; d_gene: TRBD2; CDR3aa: CASNQGGTGELFF; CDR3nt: TGTGCAAGCAATCAGGGAGGGACCGGGGAGCTGTTTTTT
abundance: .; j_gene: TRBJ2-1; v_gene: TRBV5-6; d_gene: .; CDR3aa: CASSETASSYNEQFF; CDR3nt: TGTGCCAGCAGCGAGACAGCGAGCTCCTACAATGAGCAGTTCTTC
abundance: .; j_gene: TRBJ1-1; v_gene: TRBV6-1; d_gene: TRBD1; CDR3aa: CASRRGTAEAFF; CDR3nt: TGTGCCAGCAGACGAGGGACAGCTGAAGCTTTCTTT
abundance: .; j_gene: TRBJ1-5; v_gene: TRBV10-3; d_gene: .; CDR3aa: CAISEEFTSNQPQHF; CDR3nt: TGTGCCATCAGTGAAGAGTTTACTAGCAATCAGCCCCAGCATTTT
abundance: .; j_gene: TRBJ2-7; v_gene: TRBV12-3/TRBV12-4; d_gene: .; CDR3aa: CASSLRSYEQYF; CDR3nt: TGTGCCAGCAGTTTACGGTCCTACGAGCAGTACTTC
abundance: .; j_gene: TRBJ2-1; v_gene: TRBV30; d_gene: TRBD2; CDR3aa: CAWSGIAGEQFF; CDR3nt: TGTGCCTGGAGTGGCATAGCGGGTGAGCAGTTCTTC
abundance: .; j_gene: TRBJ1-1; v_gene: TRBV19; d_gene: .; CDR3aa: CASRHTGAFVMNTEAFF; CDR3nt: TGTGCCAGTAGACATACAGGAGCCTTCGTCATGAACACTGAAGCTTTCTTT
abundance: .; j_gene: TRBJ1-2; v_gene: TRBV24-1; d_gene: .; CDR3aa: CATSDLYRRNTLFLSTF; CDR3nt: TGTGCCACCAGTGATCTTTACAGGCGGAACACCCTATTTCTCTCCACCTTC
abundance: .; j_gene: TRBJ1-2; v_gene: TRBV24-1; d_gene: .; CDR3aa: CATSGDNHYGYTF; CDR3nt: TGTGCCACCAGTGGGGACAACCACTATGGCTACACCTTC
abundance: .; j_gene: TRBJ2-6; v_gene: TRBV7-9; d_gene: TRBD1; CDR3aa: CASSSDRAPGANVLTF; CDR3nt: TGTGCCAGCAGCTCGGACAGGGCCCCTGGGGCCAACGTCCTGACTTTC
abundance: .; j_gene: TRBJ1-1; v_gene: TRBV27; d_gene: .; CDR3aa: CASNRGTEAFF; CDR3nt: TGTGCCAGTAATCGGGGGACTGAAGCTTTCTTT
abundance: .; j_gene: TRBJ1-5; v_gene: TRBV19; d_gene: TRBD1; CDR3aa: CASSGTDQPQHF; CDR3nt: TGTGCCAGTAGTGGGACAGATCAGCCCCAGCATTTT
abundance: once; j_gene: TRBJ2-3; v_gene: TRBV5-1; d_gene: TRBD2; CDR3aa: CASSPGTSSSTDTQYF; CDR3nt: TGCGCCAGCAGCCCCGGGACTAGCAGTAGCACAGATACGCAGTATTTT
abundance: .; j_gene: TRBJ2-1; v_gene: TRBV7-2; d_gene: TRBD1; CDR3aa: CASSLAGTANEQFF; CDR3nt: TGTGCCAGCAGCTTAGCCGGGACAGCCAATGAGCAGTTCTTC